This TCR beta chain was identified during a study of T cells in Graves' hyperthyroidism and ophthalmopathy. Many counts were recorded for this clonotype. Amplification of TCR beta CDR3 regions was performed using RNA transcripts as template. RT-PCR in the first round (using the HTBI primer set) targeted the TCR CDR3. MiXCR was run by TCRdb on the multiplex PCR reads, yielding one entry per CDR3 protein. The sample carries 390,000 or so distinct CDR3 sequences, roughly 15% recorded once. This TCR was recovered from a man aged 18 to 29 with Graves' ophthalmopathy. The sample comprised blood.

CDR3 bases: TGTGCCAGCTCCCAGGACCCTACGGGGAGGCGTGGAGCTTTCTTT. This translates into CASSQDPTGRRGAFF. This chain links TRBV18 with TRBJ1-1, with unresolved D. The CDR3 has 15 amino acids. Germline CDR1 KGHSH, CDR2 LQKENI. Trimming pared 6 bases from V and 10 bases from J, leaving 24 bases between.